The subject of this entry is one T cell receptor beta chain. Its antigen is undetermined. These data are taken from a study of vaccination effects on CD4 cells after COVID-19. At the level of the study: Median timing of post-vaccine samples was 72 days after the second dose.

Generated by immunoSEQ multiplex PCR, the TCRdb table keeps only in-frame clones and is missing some. The data hold some 22,000 clones, with about three quarters observed a single time. ViraFEST assay sequencing came after antigen-specific CD4+ T cells were expanded with viral peptide pools. Investigators separated out CD4+ T cells once 9 to 11 days of culture had passed. It was two doses of either the BNT162b2 or mRNA-1273 vaccine that participants received. Vaccine recipients, nucleocapsid antibody negative, had no prior SARS-CoV-2 infection. Findings and limits, study-wide: Relatively few convalescent patients took part in the study, which had no early post-infection timepoints.

This specimen consisted of CD4+ T cells from PBMCs cultured with HCoV-NL63 spike peptides, obtained after COVID-19 vaccination. This clonotype originated in a human donor who received a COVID-19 vaccine.

The CDR3 is CASSSPPRTEAFF. The CDR3 DNA reads TGTGCCAGCAGCTCCCCGCCACGGACTGAAGCTTTCTTT. The genes are TRBV11-1 and TRBJ1-1; D ambiguous. Germline V gene lookup returns CDR1 SGHAT and CDR2 FQDESV (reference sequence). Trimming took off 4 bases at V and 5 bases at J, with 11 bases between the two ends. The CDR3 length is 13 residues.